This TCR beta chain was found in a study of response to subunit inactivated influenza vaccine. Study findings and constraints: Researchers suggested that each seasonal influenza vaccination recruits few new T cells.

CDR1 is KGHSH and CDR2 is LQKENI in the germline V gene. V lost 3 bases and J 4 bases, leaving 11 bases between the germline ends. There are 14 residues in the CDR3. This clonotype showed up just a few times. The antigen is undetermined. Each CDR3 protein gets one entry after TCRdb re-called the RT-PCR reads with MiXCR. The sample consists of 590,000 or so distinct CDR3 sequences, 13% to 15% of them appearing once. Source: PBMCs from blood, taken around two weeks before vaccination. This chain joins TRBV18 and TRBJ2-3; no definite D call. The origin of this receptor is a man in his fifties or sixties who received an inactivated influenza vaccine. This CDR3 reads CASSPGSTADTQYF. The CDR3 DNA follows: TGTGCCAGCTCACCGGGTAGCACCGCAGATACGCAGTATTTT.